This is a list of T cell receptor beta chains from one sample in a study of CD8+ T cells in alopecia areata. The protocol was immunoSEQ multiplex PCR, while the TCRdb copy is restricted to in-frame clones and leaves out a portion. The data show 150,000 or so clones, approximately 45% seen once. Source material: CD4+ T cells sorted from blood. These receptors all stem from a human donor with alopecia areata. Both conserved end residues are part of each CDR3. The order of the fields is CDR3 DNA, CDR3 protein, J gene, D gene, V gene, clone size. A D gene is named only where the DNA matches it firmly. Expanded clones are given a class, and other clones once, few, many or no size at all.

cdr3_nt: TGTGCCAGCTCACCCGGACAGGGAGAGATGGGCTACACCTTC; cdr3_aa: CASSPGQGEMGYTF; j_call: TRBJ1-2; d_call: TRBD1; v_call: TRBV18; clone_size: -
cdr3_nt: TGCAGCGCTCGGACCAGCGTTTCCTACGAGCAGTACTTC; cdr3_aa: CSARTSVSYEQYF; j_call: TRBJ2-7; d_call: -; v_call: TRBV29-1; clone_size: few
cdr3_nt: TGTGCCTCGGGGGGGGAGCGGGAGGTGATCCTCTTC; cdr3_aa: CASGGEREVILF; j_call: TRBJ2-1; d_call: TRBD2; v_call: TRBV30; clone_size: few
cdr3_nt: TGTGCCAGCTCCCGTTCCGGGAGGGGCGTTTTCAACATTCAGTACTTC; cdr3_aa: CASSRSGRGVFNIQYF; j_call: TRBJ2-4; d_call: TRBD2; v_call: TRBV28; clone_size: -
cdr3_nt: TGTGCCTGGAGTCGACAGGGGTACACCTTC; cdr3_aa: CAWSRQGYTF; j_call: TRBJ1-2; d_call: TRBD1; v_call: TRBV30; clone_size: -
cdr3_nt: TGCGCCAGCAGCCCCAACCCGGTCGGGGAGCTGTTTTTT; cdr3_aa: CASSPNPVGELFF; j_call: TRBJ2-2; d_call: -; v_call: TRBV5-1; clone_size: -
cdr3_nt: TGTGCCAGCAGCCAAGCGGGAGGGCCGCCAGATACGCAGTATTTT; cdr3_aa: CASSQAGGPPDTQYF; j_call: TRBJ2-3; d_call: TRBD2; v_call: TRBV14; clone_size: -
cdr3_nt: TGCAGCGCTCCTTTGACCGCCAGGGGTGAGCAGTTCTTC; cdr3_aa: CSAPLTARGEQFF; j_call: TRBJ2-1; d_call: -; v_call: TRBV29-1; clone_size: once
cdr3_nt: TGTGCCAGCAAGGGGGCCGGAGATACGCAGTATTTT; cdr3_aa: CASKGAGDTQYF; j_call: TRBJ2-3; d_call: TRBD1; v_call: TRBV2; clone_size: -
cdr3_nt: TGCAGCCACAGTGGTTCGGGGTCGAGCTCCTACAATGAGCAGTTCTTC; cdr3_aa: CSHSGSGSSSYNEQFF; j_call: TRBJ2-1; d_call: -; v_call: TRBV29-1; clone_size: -
cdr3_nt: TGTGCCAGCAGATCTGTACAAGAGACCCAGTACTTC; cdr3_aa: CASRSVQETQYF; j_call: TRBJ2-5; d_call: -; v_call: TRBV27; clone_size: -
cdr3_nt: TGTGCCAGCAGCTTAGCGGGGATGTGGGACGCACAGGGCTTAGCCTACACCTTC; cdr3_aa: CASSLAGMWDAQGLAYTF; j_call: TRBJ1-2; d_call: -; v_call: TRBV7-8; clone_size: once
cdr3_nt: TGCAGCGGACATACAGGGGTCACTGGGGAGCTGTTTTTT; cdr3_aa: CSGHTGVTGELFF; j_call: TRBJ2-2; d_call: TRBD1; v_call: TRBV29-1; clone_size: -
cdr3_nt: TGCGCCAGCACCCCGGGACAGGCGGACAATGAGCAGTTCTTC; cdr3_aa: CASTPGQADNEQFF; j_call: TRBJ2-1; d_call: TRBD1; v_call: TRBV5-1; clone_size: -
cdr3_nt: TGCAGTGCACCGGTTCTCTACGAGCAGTACTTC; cdr3_aa: CSAPVLYEQYF; j_call: TRBJ2-7; d_call: -; v_call: TRBV20-1; clone_size: -